A selection of T cell receptor beta chains follows, all from one sample in a study of tissue T cells after allogeneic stem cell transplantation. This table comes from immunoSEQ multiplex PCR, and its TCRdb copy is limited to in-frame clones, with some not included. The sample has approximately 6,500 clones, around three fifths seen once. Specimen: duodenum tissue, collected at autopsy. All receptors derive from a woman between 18 and 50 years old with breast cancer. The CDR3 runs from the conserved cysteine through the conserved F or W. D genes are given only for firm matches. Size tells how often a clone was seen (once, few, many) or the class of an expanded clone, and some rows leave it out.

D	size	V	J	CDR3	DNA
.	.	TRBV28	TRBJ2-7	CASSIPANSYEQYF	TGTGCCAGCAGTATCCCAGCAAACTCCTACGAGCAGTACTTC
.	few	TRBV6-2/TRBV6-3	TRBJ2-7	CASSYVAAYEQYF	TGTGCCAGCAGTTACGTGGCGGCCTACGAGCAGTACTTC
.	.	TRBV7-8	TRBJ1-1	CASSLEGPSEAFF	TGTGCCAGCAGCTTAGAAGGCCCCAGTGAAGCTTTCTTT
.	few	TRBV7-9	TRBJ2-6	CASSFQPMFGANVLTF	TGTGCCAGCAGCTTCCAGCCGATGTTCGGGGCCAACGTCCTGACTTTC
TRBD1	.	TRBV19	TRBJ2-5	CASSFAGTGRETQYF	TGTGCCAGTAGTTTCGCCGGGACAGGGCGAGAGACCCAGTACTTC
TRBD2	.	TRBV19	TRBJ2-3	CASLAGDSTDTQYF	TGTGCCTCCCTAGCGGGGGATAGCACAGATACGCAGTATTTT
.	.	TRBV29-1	TRBJ1-1	CSVEEMGRGNTEAFF	TGCAGCGTTGAAGAGATGGGGAGGGGGAACACTGAAGCTTTCTTT
.	.	TRBV3-1/TRBV3-2	TRBJ1-3	CASSRLSGNTIYF	TGTGCCAGCAGCCGATTATCCGGAAACACCATATATTTT
.	.	TRBV14	TRBJ2-1	CASSQALYNEQFF	TGTGCCAGCAGCCAAGCACTCTACAATGAGCAGTTCTTC
.	few	TRBV1	TRBJ2-7	CTSSQDTQGNEQYF	TGCACCAGCAGCCAAGATACTCAGGGGAACGAGCAGTACTTC
.	.	TRBV27	TRBJ2-7	CASSATVHSYEQYF	TGTGCCAGCAGTGCGACAGTACACTCCTACGAGCAGTACTTC
TRBD2	.	TRBV11-3	TRBJ2-3	CASSLGTSGRTDTQYF	TGTGCCAGCAGCCTAGGGACTAGCGGGAGGACAGATACGCAGTATTTT
TRBD2	few	TRBV5-1	TRBJ2-3	CASAEAGASTDTQYF	TGCGCCAGCGCCGAAGCGGGAGCGAGCACAGATACGCAGTATTTT
.	.	TRBV5-1	TRBJ2-7	CASSLNGAASGEQYF	TGCGCCAGCAGCTTGAATGGGGCAGCTTCGGGGGAGCAGTACTTC
TRBD1	few	TRBV6-5	TRBJ1-4	CASSQQGGPNEKLFF	TGTGCCAGCAGTCAGCAGGGGGGGCCTAATGAAAAACTGTTTTTT
.	.	TRBV5-1	TRBJ2-2	CASTQSGDGTGELFF	TGCGCCAGCACGCAGTCAGGGGACGGCACCGGGGAGCTGTTTTTT
TRBD1	few	TRBV11-2	TRBJ1-2	CASSPSRDSSYGYTF	TGTGCCAGCAGCCCATCTCGGGACAGCTCCTATGGCTACACCTTC
.	.	TRBV7-2	TRBJ1-6	CASTWGNSPLHF	TGTGCCAGCACCTGGGGTAATTCACCCCTCCACTTT
.	.	TRBV5-1	TRBJ2-3	CASSLTPGTDTQYF	TGCGCCAGCAGCTTGACGCCTGGCACAGATACGCAGTATTTT
.	.	TRBV13	TRBJ2-7	CASSLRSLSSYEQYF	TGTGCCAGCAGCTTACGGAGCCTCAGCTCCTACGAGCAGTACTTC